This TCR beta chain was identified during a study of T cells in Graves' hyperthyroidism and ophthalmopathy. Amplified TCR beta CDR3 regions derived from RNA transcripts. The HTBI primer set drove a first-round RT-PCR of the TCR CDR3. From the multiplex PCR reads, TCRdb called clonotypes with MiXCR, one entry per CDR3 protein. The sample has a few hundred thousand distinct CDR3 sequences, about 16% seen once; the top ten hold approximately 30%. This clonotype occurred many times. Germline values: CDR1 SGDLS, CDR2 YYNGEE. Trimming took off 0 bases at V and 6 bases at J, with 7 bases between the two ends. This CDR3 spans 13 amino acids.

The TCR comes from a woman in her 30s with Graves' ophthalmopathy. This chain links TRBV9 with TRBJ2-1; D unclear. Material: blood. CDR3 coding DNA: TGTGCCAGCAGCGTAGCTAGATCCAATGAGCAGTTCTTC. It is translated as CASSVARSNEQFF.